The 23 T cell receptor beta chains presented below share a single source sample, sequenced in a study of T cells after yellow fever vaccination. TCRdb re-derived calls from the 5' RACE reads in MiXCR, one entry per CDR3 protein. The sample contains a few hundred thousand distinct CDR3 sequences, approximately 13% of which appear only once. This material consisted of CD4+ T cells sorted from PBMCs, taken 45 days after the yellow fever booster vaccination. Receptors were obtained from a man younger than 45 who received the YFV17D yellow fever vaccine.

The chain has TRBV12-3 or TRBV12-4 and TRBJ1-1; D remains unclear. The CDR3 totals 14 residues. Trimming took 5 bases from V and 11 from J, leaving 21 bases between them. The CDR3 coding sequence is TGTGCCAGCAGTCCTCGGGAAGTCAACTTAGCGGCTTTCTTT. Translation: CASSPREVNLAAFF.

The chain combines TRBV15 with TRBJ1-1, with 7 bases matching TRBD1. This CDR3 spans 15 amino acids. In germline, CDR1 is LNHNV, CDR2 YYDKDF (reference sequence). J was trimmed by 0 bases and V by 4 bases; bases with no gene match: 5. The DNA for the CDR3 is TGTGCCACCAGCACTCGACAGGGTGTGAACACTGAAGCTTTCTTT. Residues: CATSTRQGVNTEAFF.

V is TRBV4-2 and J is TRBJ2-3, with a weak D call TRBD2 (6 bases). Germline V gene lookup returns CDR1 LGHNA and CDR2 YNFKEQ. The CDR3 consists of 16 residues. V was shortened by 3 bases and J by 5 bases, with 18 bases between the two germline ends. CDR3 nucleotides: TGTGCCAGCAGCCACGCGGGAACGGGCCAGGAAGATACGCAGTATTTT. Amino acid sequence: CASSHAGTGQEDTQYF.

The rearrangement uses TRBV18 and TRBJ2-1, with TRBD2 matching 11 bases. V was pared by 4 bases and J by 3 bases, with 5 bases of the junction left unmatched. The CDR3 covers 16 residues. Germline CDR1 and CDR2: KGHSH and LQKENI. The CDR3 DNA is TGTGCCAGCTCACTCTCGACTAGCGGGGACTACAATGAGCAGTTCTTC. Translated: CASSLSTSGDYNEQFF.

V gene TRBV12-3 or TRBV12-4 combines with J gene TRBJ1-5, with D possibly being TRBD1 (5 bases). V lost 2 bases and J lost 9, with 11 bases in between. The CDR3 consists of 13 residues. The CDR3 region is CASSLSYQGPQHF. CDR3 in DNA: TGTGCCAGCAGTTTATCCTATCAGGGGCCCCAGCATTTT.

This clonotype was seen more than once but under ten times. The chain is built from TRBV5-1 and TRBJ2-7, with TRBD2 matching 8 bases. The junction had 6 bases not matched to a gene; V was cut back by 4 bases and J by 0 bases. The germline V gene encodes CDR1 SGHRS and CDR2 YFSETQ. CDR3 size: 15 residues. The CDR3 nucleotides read TGCGCCAGCAGCCCGGGGGGGGGAGGCTCCTACGAGCAGTACTTC. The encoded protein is CASSPGGGGSYEQYF.

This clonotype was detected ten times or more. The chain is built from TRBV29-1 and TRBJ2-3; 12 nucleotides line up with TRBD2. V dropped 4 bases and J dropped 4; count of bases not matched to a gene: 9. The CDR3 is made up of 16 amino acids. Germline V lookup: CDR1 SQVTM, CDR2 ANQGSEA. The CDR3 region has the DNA TGCAGCGTTGGGCCTAGCGGGAGGGCCAGGTCAGATACGCAGTATTTT. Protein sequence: CSVGPSGRARSDTQYF.

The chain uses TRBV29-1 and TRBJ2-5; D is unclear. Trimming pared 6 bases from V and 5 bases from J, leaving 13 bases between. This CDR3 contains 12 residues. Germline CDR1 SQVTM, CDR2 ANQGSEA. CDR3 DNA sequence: TGCAGCGTCCTAGAGGTGGATGAGACCCAGTACTTC. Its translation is CSVLEVDETQYF.

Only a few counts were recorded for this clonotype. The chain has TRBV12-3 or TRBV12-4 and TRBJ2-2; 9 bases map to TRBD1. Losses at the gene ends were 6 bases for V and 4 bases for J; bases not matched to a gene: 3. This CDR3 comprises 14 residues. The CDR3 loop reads CASRGQGTTGELFF. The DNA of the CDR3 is TGTGCCAGCAGGGGACAGGGTACCACCGGGGAGCTGTTTTTT.

CDR3 nucleotide sequence: TGTGCCAGCGGCGACCCCTACGAGCAGTACTTC. It translates to CASGDPYEQYF. V and J are TRBV7-9 and TRBJ2-7; D uncertain. Germline CDR1 and CDR2: SEHNR and FQNEAQ (reference sequence). This CDR3 has 11 residues. The ends were cut back, 8 bases at V and 2 bases at J, with 7 bases in the middle.

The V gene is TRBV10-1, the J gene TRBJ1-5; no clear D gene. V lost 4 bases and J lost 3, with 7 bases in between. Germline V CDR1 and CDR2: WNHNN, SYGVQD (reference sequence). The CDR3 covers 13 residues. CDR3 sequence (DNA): TGCGCCAGCAGTGCTGAGATCAATCAGCCCCAGCATTTT. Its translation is CASSAEINQPQHF.

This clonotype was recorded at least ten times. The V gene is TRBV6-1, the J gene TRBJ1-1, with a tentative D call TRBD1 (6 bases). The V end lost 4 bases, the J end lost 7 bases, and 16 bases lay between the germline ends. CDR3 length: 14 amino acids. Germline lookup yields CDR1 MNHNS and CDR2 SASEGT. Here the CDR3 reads CASSVDSAASEAFF. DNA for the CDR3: TGTGCCAGCAGTGTGGACAGCGCAGCGAGTGAAGCTTTCTTT.

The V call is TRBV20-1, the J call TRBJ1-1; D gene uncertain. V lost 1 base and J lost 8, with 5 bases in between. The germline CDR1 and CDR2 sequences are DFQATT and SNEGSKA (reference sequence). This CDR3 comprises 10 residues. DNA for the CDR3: TGCAGTGCTAGAGGACACGAAGCTTTCTTT. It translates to CSARGHEAFF.

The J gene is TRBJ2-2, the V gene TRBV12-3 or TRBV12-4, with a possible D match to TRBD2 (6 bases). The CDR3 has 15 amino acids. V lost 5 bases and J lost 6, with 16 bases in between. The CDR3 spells CASSRSGTQAGELFF. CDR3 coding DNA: TGTGCCAGCAGTCGTTCCGGGACTCAGGCCGGGGAGCTGTTTTTT.

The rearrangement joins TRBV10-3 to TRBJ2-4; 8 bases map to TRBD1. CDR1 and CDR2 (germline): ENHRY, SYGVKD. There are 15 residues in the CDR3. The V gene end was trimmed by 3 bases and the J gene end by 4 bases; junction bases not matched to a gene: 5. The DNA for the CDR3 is TGTGCCATCAGTGACACGGGACAGGAGAAAAACATTCAGTACTTC. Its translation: CAISDTGQEKNIQYF.

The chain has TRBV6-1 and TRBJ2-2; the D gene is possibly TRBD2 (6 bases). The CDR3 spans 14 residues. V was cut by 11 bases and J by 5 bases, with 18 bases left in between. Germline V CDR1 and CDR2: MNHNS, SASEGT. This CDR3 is CAVGGGVKTGELFF. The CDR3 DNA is TGTGCCGTCGGGGGTGGAGTAAAGACCGGGGAGCTGTTTTTT.

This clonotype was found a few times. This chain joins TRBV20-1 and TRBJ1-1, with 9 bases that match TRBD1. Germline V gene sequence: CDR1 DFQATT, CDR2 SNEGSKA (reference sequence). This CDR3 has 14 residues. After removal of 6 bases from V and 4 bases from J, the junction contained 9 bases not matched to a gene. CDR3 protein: CSAKDRGIGTEAFF. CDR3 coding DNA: TGCAGTGCAAAGGACAGGGGAATAGGCACTGAAGCTTTCTTT.

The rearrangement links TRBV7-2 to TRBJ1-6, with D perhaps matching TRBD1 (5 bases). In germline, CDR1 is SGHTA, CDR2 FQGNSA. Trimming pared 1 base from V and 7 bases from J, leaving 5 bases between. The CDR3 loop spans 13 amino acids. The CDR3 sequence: CASSLEGNSPLHF. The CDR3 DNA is TGTGCCAGCAGCTTAGAGGGGAATTCACCCCTCCACTTT.

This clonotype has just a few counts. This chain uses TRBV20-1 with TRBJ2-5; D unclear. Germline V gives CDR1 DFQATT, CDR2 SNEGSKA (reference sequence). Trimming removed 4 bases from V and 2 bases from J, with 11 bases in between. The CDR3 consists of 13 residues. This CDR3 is CSATRTSQETQYF. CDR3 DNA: TGCAGTGCTACCAGGACGTCGCAAGAGACCCAGTACTTC.

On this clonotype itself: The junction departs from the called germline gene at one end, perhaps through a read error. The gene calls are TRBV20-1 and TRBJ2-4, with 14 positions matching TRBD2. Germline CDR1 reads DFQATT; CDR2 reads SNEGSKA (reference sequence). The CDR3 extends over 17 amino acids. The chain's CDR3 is CCARLAGGSGGKNIQYF. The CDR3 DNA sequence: TGCTGTGCTAGACTAGCGGGAGGGAGTGGGGGCAAAAACATTCAGTACTTC.

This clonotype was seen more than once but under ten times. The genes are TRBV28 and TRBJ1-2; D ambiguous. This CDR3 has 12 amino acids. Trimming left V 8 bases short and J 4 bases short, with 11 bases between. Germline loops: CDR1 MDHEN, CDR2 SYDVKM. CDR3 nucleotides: TGTGCCAGCTCCTCGGGGATCTATGGCTACACCTTC. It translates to CASSSGIYGYTF.

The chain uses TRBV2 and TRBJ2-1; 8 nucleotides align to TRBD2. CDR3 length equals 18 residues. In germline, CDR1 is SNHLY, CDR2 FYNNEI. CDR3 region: CTFSHPTLAGGPYNEQFF. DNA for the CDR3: TGTACCTTCAGCCACCCCACGCTCGCGGGAGGCCCCTACAATGAGCAGTTCTTC. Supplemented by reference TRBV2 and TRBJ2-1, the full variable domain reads EPEVTQTPSHQVTQMGQEVILRCVPISNHLYFYWYRQILGQKVEFLVSFYNNEISEKSEIFDDQFSVERPDGSNFTLKIRSTKLEDSAMYFCTFSHPTLAGGPYNEQFFGPGTRLTVL.

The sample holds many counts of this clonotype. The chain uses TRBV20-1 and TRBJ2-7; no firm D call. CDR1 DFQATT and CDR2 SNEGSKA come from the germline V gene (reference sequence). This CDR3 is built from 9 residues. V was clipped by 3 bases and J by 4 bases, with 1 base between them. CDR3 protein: CSASYEQYF. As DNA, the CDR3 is TGCAGTGCTAGTTACGAGCAGTACTTC.